In this sample, the clone carrying this TCR beta chain turned up a few times. This sample is drawn from a study of blood T cell repertoires in COVID-19. Study in general: There were acute and convalescent COVID-19 samples, and they came from the United States, Italy and Spain. From T cells, B-cell-depleted T cells, or PBMCs came the material, which was cDNA or gDNA.

Trimming left V 3 bases short and J 0 bases short, with 24 bases between. Germline CDR1 reads DFQATT; CDR2 reads SNEGSKA (reference sequence). The CDR3 loop spans 19 amino acids. Original analysis: Amplified reference gene primers provided the basis for estimating nucleated cell counts. Generated by immunoSEQ multiplex PCR, the TCRdb table keeps only in-frame clones and is missing some. V, J and clone size reflect that table, while D and trimming were determined from the DNA. The table records 150,000 to 180,000 clones, about 90% of them present only once. The sample was peripheral blood. The genes are TRBV20-1 and TRBJ1-5; D is perhaps TRBD1 (6 bases). The receptor comes from a middle-aged man with acute or convalescent COVID-19. CDR3 in DNA: TGCAGTGCTAGTATTTCAAGAGACAGGCACCAGTATAGCAATCAGCCCCAGCATTTT. It yields the protein CSASISRDRHQYSNQPQHF.